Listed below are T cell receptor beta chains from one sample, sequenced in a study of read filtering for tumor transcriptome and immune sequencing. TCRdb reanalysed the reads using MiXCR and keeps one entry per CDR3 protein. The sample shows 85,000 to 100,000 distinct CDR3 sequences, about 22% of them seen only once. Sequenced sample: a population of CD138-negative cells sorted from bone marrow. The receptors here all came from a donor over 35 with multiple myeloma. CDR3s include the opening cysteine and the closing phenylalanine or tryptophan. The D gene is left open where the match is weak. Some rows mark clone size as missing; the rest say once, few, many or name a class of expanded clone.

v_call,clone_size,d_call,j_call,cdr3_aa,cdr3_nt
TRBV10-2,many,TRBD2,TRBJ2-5,CASSGPGTSLGETQYF,TGCGCCAGCAGTGGACCCGGGACTAGCCTTGGGGAGACCCAGTACTTC
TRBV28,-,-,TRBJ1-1,CASRMGGGHKAFF,TGTGCCAGCAGAATGGGAGGGGGACACAAAGCTTTCTTT
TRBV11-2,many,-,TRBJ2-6,CASSPRTGANVLTF,TGTGCCAGCAGCCCCCGGACTGGGGCCAACGTCCTGACTTTC
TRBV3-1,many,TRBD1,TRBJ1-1,CASSQGDRAAFF,TGTGCCAGCAGCCAAGGGGACAGGGCGGCTTTCTTT
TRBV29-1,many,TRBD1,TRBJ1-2,CSVTGGAYGYTF,TGCAGCGTTACAGGGGGCGCGTATGGCTACACCTTC
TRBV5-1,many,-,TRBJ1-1,CASSETVNTEAFF,TGCGCCAGCAGCGAGACAGTGAACACTGAAGCTTTCTTT
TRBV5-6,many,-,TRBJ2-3,CASSLARLTDTQYF,TGTGCCAGCAGCTTGGCCAGGTTAACAGATACGCAGTATTTT
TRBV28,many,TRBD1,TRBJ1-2,CASSPPRQGAGYTF,TGTGCCAGCAGTCCGCCCCGACAGGGGGCTGGCTACACCTTC
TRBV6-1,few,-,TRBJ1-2,CASSEVVRLGGYTF,TGTGCCAGCAGTGAAGTGGTACGCCTAGGAGGCTACACCTTC
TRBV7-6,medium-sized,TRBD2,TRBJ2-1,CASSLWGGGYPNEQFF,TGTGCCAGCAGCTTATGGGGCGGGGGGTATCCGAATGAGCAGTTCTTC
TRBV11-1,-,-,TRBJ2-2,CASSLDGDTGELFF,TGTGCCAGCAGCTTAGACGGGGACACCGGGGAGCTGTTTTTT
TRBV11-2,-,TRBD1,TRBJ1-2,CASSRQGNGYTF,TGTGCCAGCAGCAGACAGGGGAATGGCTACACCTTC
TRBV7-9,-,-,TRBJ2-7,CASSLRSQALTYEQYF,TGTGCCAGCAGCTTAAGGAGCCAGGCACTCACCTACGAGCAGTACTTC
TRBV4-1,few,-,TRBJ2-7,CASSQGSASSYEQYF,TGCGCCAGCAGCCAAGGATCGGCCAGCTCCTACGAGCAGTACTTC
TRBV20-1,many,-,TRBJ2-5,CSARDGQRQETQYF,TGCAGTGCTAGAGATGGACAGCGTCAAGAGACCCAGTACTTC
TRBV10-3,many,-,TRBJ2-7,CAISESTGVIPYEQYF,TGTGCCATCAGTGAGTCGACTGGGGTGATCCCCTACGAGCAGTACTTC
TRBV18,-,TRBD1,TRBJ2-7,CASSPPGQGFYEQYF,TGTGCCAGCTCACCACCGGGACAGGGGTTCTACGAGCAGTACTTC
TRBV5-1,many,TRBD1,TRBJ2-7,CASSVLPGQEIQEQYF,TGCGCCAGCAGCGTTCTACCGGGACAGGAAATCCAGGAGCAGTACTTC
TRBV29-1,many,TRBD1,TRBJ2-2,CSGQGVTGELFF,TGCAGCGGACAGGGAGTCACCGGGGAGCTGTTTTTT
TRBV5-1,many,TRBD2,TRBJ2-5,CASSLAGLAGGETQYF,TGCGCCAGCAGCTTGGCGGGACTAGCGGGAGGAGAGACCCAGTACTTC
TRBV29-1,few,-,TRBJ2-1,CSHWTGSSYNEQFF,TGCAGCCACTGGACTGGGAGCTCCTACAATGAGCAGTTCTTC
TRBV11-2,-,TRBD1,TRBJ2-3,CASSPPDRRDTQYF,TGTGCCAGCAGCCCACCGGACAGGAGAGATACGCAGTATTTT
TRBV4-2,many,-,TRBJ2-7,CASSQERRYFYEQYF,TGTGCCAGCAGCCAAGAACGGCGTTACTTCTACGAGCAGTACTTC
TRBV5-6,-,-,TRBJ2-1,CASSLATTRYNEQFF,TGTGCCAGCAGCTTGGCTACAACACGGTACAATGAGCAGTTCTTC
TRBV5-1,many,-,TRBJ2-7,CASSSGVLSYEQYF,TGCGCCAGCAGCTCAGGGGTTCTTAGCTACGAGCAGTACTTC
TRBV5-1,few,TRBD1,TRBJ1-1,CASSLGTGGTEAFF,TGCGCCAGCAGCTTGGGGACAGGGGGCACTGAAGCTTTCTTT
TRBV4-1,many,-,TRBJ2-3,CASNEDRYSDTQYF,TGCGCCAGCAATGAAGACAGATACTCAGATACGCAGTATTTT
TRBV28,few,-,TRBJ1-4,CASSFYGASNEKLFF,TGTGCCAGCAGTTTCTACGGGGCGTCTAATGAAAAACTGTTTTTT
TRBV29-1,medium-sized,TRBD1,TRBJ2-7,CSVGGQGVYEQYF,TGCAGCGTCGGTGGACAGGGGGTGTACGAGCAGTACTTC
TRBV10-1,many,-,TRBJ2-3,CASSENPGTTDTQYF,TGCGCCAGCAGTGAAAATCCGGGCACCACAGATACGCAGTATTTT
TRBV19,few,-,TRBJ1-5,CASSIRGSNQPQHF,TGTGCCAGTAGTATACGGGGGTCCAATCAGCCCCAGCATTTT
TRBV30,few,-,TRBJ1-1,CAWSRQWEEDTEAFF,TGTGCCTGGAGTCGACAGTGGGAAGAGGACACTGAAGCTTTCTTT
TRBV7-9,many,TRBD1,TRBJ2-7,CASTDRGHSYEQYF,TGTGCCAGTACCGACAGGGGACACTCCTACGAGCAGTACTTC
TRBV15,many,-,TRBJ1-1,CATSRVYGADAFF,TGTGCCACCAGCAGAGTTTACGGGGCGGACGCTTTCTTT
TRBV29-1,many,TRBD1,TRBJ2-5,CSVVLTGAPETQYF,TGCAGCGTTGTCTTGACAGGGGCTCCAGAGACCCAGTACTTC
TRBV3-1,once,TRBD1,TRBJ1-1,CASSPDRGATETFF,TGTGCCAGCAGCCCAGACAGGGGGGCCACTGAAACTTTCTTC
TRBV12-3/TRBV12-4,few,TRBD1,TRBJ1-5,CASSSQGEGSNQPQHF,TGTGCCAGCAGTTCACAGGGGGAAGGGAGCAATCAGCCCCAGCATTTT
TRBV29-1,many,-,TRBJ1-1,CSVERVGGYTEAFF,TGCAGCGTTGAAAGAGTAGGGGGATACACTGAAGCTTTCTTT
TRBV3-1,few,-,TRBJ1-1,CASSQEHHTEAFF,TGTGCCAGCAGCCAAGAGCATCACACTGAAGCTTTCTTT
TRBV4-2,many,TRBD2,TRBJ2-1,CASSQSLAGGPYNEQFF,TGTGCCAGCAGCCAAAGTCTAGCGGGGGGGCCCTACAATGAGCAGTTCTTC
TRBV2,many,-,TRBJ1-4,CASRAGRNNEKLFF,TGTGCCAGCAGGGCGGGACGGAATAATGAAAAACTGTTTTTT
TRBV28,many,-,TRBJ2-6,CATSDSGANVLTF,TGTGCCACCTCAGACTCTGGGGCCAACGTCCTGACTTTC
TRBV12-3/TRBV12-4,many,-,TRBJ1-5,CASSFEGRGYNQPQHF,TGTGCCAGCAGTTTCGAGGGTCGGGGGTACAATCAGCCCCAGCATTTT
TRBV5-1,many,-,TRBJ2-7,CASRGVPEGNYEQYF,TGCGCCAGCAGAGGAGTTCCCGAGGGAAACTACGAGCAGTACTTC
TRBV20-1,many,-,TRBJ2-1,CSARDVGALSYNEQFF,TGCAGTGCTAGAGATGTCGGAGCCTTATCCTACAATGAGCAGTTCTTC
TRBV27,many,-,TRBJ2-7,CASSAPGQGYEQYF,TGTGCCAGCAGTGCCCCCGGGCAGGGCTACGAGCAGTACTTC